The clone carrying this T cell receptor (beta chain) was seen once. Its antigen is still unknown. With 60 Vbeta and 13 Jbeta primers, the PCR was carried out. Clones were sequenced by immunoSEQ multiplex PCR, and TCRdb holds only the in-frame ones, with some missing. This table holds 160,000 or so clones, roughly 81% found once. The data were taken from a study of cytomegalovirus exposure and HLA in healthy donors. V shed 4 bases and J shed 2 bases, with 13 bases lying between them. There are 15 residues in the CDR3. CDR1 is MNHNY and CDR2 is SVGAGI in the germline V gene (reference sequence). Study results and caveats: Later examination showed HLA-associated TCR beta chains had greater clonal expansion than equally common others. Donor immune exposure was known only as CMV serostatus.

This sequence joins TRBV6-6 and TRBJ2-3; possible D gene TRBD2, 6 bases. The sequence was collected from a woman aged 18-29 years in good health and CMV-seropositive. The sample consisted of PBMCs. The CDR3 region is CASSFAGLHTDTQYF. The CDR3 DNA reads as TGTGCCAGCAGTTTTGCGGGACTGCACACAGATACGCAGTATTTT.